These T cell receptor beta chains were read from a single sample in a study of T cell responses to AZD1222 COVID-19 vaccine. Produced via immunoSEQ multiplex PCR; TCRdb's table is partial and in-frame only. The sample has about 130,000 clones, about nine tenths seen once; the top ten hold about 1.1%. Here the sequenced sample was peripheral blood, taken 28 days after the second AZD1222 dose. These receptor sequences come from an adult who received the AZD1222 COVID-19 vaccine. The CDR3 runs from the conserved cysteine through the conserved F or W. D genes are given only for firm matches.

v_gene: TRBV10-3
j_gene: TRBJ2-6
d_gene: .
CDR3aa: CAIPSSGANVLTF
CDR3nt: TGTGCCATCCCAAGCTCTGGGGCCAACGTCCTGACTTTC

v_gene: TRBV27
j_gene: TRBJ1-1
d_gene: .
CDR3aa: CASRPNLNTEAFF
CDR3nt: TGTGCCAGCAGACCTAACTTGAACACTGAAGCTTTCTTT

v_gene: TRBV15
j_gene: TRBJ2-7
d_gene: TRBD2
CDR3aa: CATSRDRLAGGGYEQYF
CDR3nt: TGTGCCACCAGCAGAGATCGTCTAGCGGGAGGGGGCTACGAGCAGTACTTC

v_gene: TRBV2
j_gene: TRBJ1-1
d_gene: .
CDR3aa: CASRGRGTEAFF
CDR3nt: TGTGCCAGCAGGGGGCGGGGGACTGAAGCTTTCTTT

v_gene: TRBV27
j_gene: TRBJ1-5
d_gene: TRBD1
CDR3aa: CASSLGTGGQPQHF
CDR3nt: TGTGCCAGCAGTTTGGGGACAGGCGGTCAGCCCCAGCATTTT

v_gene: TRBV6-5
j_gene: TRBJ2-7
d_gene: .
CDR3aa: CASSYSRLGRYEQYF
CDR3nt: TGTGCCAGCAGTTACTCGAGGTTAGGGCGGTACGAGCAGTACTTC

v_gene: TRBV28
j_gene: TRBJ2-7
d_gene: TRBD2
CDR3aa: CASSLETSVYF
CDR3nt: TGTGCCAGCAGTTTAGAGACTAGCGTCTACTTC

v_gene: TRBV29-1
j_gene: TRBJ2-5
d_gene: TRBD1
CDR3aa: CSVDTGVETQYF
CDR3nt: TGCAGCGTTGATACAGGGGTGGAGACCCAGTACTTC

v_gene: TRBV5-6
j_gene: TRBJ1-3
d_gene: .
CDR3aa: CASRLVSGNTIYF
CDR3nt: TGTGCCAGCAGACTAGTCTCTGGAAACACCATATATTTT

v_gene: TRBV2
j_gene: TRBJ2-3
d_gene: .
CDR3aa: CASRDASDGGTDTQYF
CDR3nt: TGTGCCAGCAGAGACGCTAGCGACGGAGGGACAGATACGCAGTATTTT

v_gene: TRBV2
j_gene: TRBJ2-3
d_gene: TRBD2
CDR3aa: CASERASGRSIDTQYF
CDR3nt: TGTGCCAGTGAGAGGGCTAGCGGGAGGTCTATAGATACGCAGTATTTT